This T cell receptor beta chain comes out of a study of T-cell memory formation after mild COVID-19. General study findings and limits: Contracting CD4+ clones lay largely in CM and EM, with CD8+ ones residing in EMRA.

The germline V gene has CDR1 SEHNR and CDR2 FQNEAQ (reference sequence). The CDR3 is 16 amino acids. V was clipped by 2 bases and J by 2 bases, with 14 bases between them. TCRdb redid the calling of the 5' RACE reads with MiXCR, one entry per CDR3 protein. The repertoire holds some 49,000 distinct CDR3 sequences, with 27% as singletons. A few counts support this clonotype. Its target is unknown. The source is a man between 18 and 35 years old who had mild COVID-19 (a few samples of this study predate the infection). Cell type and time point are not known. The V call is TRBV7-9, the J call TRBJ2-3, with D possibly being TRBD2 (6 bases). Specimen: PBMCs or a T cell subset sorted from them (not recorded which). The CDR3 DNA is TGTGCCAGCAGCTTAATCTCCCGGGGGTACACAGATACGCAGTATTTT. Amino acids: CASSLISRGYTDTQYF.